This passage covers 28 T cell receptor beta chains from one sample sequenced in a study of cytomegalovirus exposure and HLA in healthy donors (dated by TCRdb to 2017 to 2019). The method behind the library was the immunoSEQ multiplex PCR assay. The multiplex PCR relied on a mix of 60 forward primers for TCR Vbeta segments and 13 reverse primers for TCR Jbeta segments. The table comes from immuneACCESS by way of TCRdb, which keeps in-frame sequences with V and J called. Part of the clones is missing from these tables; in studies checked, under half for an unresolved V gene and the rest for unknown reasons. The sample data list about 120,000 clones, and roughly 83% of these were observed just once. About 19% of the sample is taken by the ten largest. The material sequenced was PBMCs. These receptors all come from a man aged 18 to 30 in good health and CMV-seropositive.

About this clone itself: In the same sample, other DNA sequences code for this CDR3. V usage is TRBV27 and J usage is TRBJ1-1, with D possibly being TRBD1 (5 bases). Germline V gene data show CDR1 as MNHEY and CDR2 as SMNVEV (reference sequence). With 6 bases removed from V and 0 bases from J, the gap between germline ends came to 14 bases. The CDR3 length is 15 residues. CDR3 coding DNA: TGTGCCAGCAGCTTACTACCGGGGGTGAACACTGAAGCTTTCTTT. The encoded protein is CASSLLPGVNTEAFF.

This chain uses TRBV10-1 with TRBJ2-5, with 7 bases matching TRBD1. V lost 6 bases and J lost 5; bases outside the gene matches: 9. Germline CDR1 reads WNHNN; CDR2 reads SYGVQD (reference sequence). The length of the CDR3 is 14 residues. CDR3 protein: CASSKQGSPETQYF. The DNA of the CDR3 is TGCGCCAGCAGCAAACAGGGGTCCCCGGAGACCCAGTACTTC.

J is TRBJ1-3 and V is TRBV5-1; TRBD1 matches at 8 bases. From germline, CDR1 is SGHRS and CDR2 YFSETQ. This CDR3 contains 15 residues. With V trimmed by 3 bases and J by 4 bases, 6 bases remained unmatched. The CDR3 here is CASSYGRGRGNTIYF. The CDR3, as DNA: TGCGCCAGCAGCTACGGCAGGGGGCGAGGAAACACCATATATTTT.

This clone appeared a few times. This chain connects TRBV28 to TRBJ2-4; D is unresolved. Trimming shortened V by 3 bases and J by 1 base, and 13 bases separated the two germline ends. CDR1 and CDR2 (germline): MDHEN, SYDVKM. The CDR3 is 16 amino acids. The CDR3 nucleotides read TGTGCCAGCAGTTTGCTAAATACCGGGGCCAAAAACATTCAGTACTTC. This codes for CASSLLNTGAKNIQYF.

CDR3 protein: CAWSVLTTGLIYEQYF. In nucleotides, the CDR3 is TGTGCCTGGAGTGTACTAACAACGGGTCTCATCTACGAGCAGTACTTC. V and J are TRBV30 and TRBJ2-7; D not resolved. The V gene lost 0 bases and the J gene lost 3 bases, with 18 bases spanning the gap. This CDR3 region has 16 residues. Germline V gene lookup returns CDR1 GTSNPN and CDR2 SVGIG (reference sequence).

In its sample, this clone was seen once. The chain uses TRBV5-3 and TRBJ2-5, with a weak D call TRBD1 (8 bases). TRBV5-3 is reported as an ORF; its role is uncertain. Trimming left V 2 bases short and J 4 bases short, with 18 bases between. The CDR3 spans 16 residues. The CDR3 sequence is CARSFFETGEGETQYF. CDR3 nucleotide sequence: TGTGCCAGAAGCTTCTTCGAGACAGGGGAGGGAGAGACCCAGTACTTC.

Comment on this clone: Other nucleotide sequences in the sample specify the same CDR3. The V call is TRBV5-4, the J call TRBJ2-7; TRBD2 matches 10 bases. V gave up 0 bases and J gave up 5 bases; unmatched junction bases: 8. Looked up from germline, CDR1 is SGHNT and CDR2 is YYREEE (reference sequence). The CDR3 sequence is 16 residues long. CDR3 sequence reads: CASSLEGAGGSDEQYF. The CDR3 nucleotides are TGTGCCAGCAGCTTGGAGGGAGCGGGGGGGTCGGACGAGCAGTACTTC.

J is TRBJ1-1 and V is TRBV6-1; a weak D match, TRBD1 (6 bases). CDR3 length: 13 residues. Germline V gives CDR1 MNHNS, CDR2 SASEGT. Trimming removed 7 bases at V and 8 bases at J, with 17 bases between. The CDR3 here is CASTGTRLGEAFF. CDR3 nucleotides: TGTGCCAGCACCGGGACACGCCTAGGGGAAGCTTTCTTT.

The chain recombines TRBV20-1 with TRBJ2-1; D not certain. Trimming cost V 4 bases and J 5 bases, with 3 bases left between them. CDR3 length equals 10 residues. Germline V gene data show CDR1 as DFQATT and CDR2 as SNEGSKA (reference sequence). The CDR3 nucleotides read TGCAGTGCTATCGACAATGAGCAGTTCTTC. Its protein product is CSAIDNEQFF.

The chain carries TRBV7-3 and TRBJ2-5; 11 nucleotides line up with TRBD2. From germline, CDR1 is SGHTA and CDR2 FQGTGA. V shed 5 bases, J shed 4 bases, and the junction held 6 bases outside the gene matches. The CDR3 covers 15 residues. CDR3 residues: CASSETSGGGETQYF. The CDR3 DNA reads as TGTGCCAGCAGCGAAACTAGCGGGGGAGGAGAGACCCAGTACTTC.

The rearrangement links TRBV6-5 to TRBJ1-3; D not resolved. Trimming cost V 6 bases and J 0 bases, with 12 bases left between them. Per the germline V gene, CDR1 is MNHEY and CDR2 is SVGAGI. The CDR3 covers 15 residues. The CDR3: CASSPGDYSGNTIYF. The CDR3 region has the DNA TGTGCCAGCAGCCCCGGAGACTACTCTGGAAACACCATATATTTT.

The chain combines TRBV15 with TRBJ1-1; no definite D call. Deletions cut 1 base from V and 0 bases from J, with 6 bases between. CDR3 length: 14 amino acids. Per germline, CDR1 LNHNV and CDR2 YYDKDF (reference sequence). CDR3 sequence: CATSRVTLNTEAFF. For the CDR3, the DNA is TGTGCCACCAGCAGAGTAACATTGAACACTGAAGCTTTCTTT.

This clone was counted a few times. This chain connects TRBV6-1 to TRBJ1-5; 7 bases map to TRBD1. Losses at the gene ends were 4 bases for V and 6 bases for J; bases not matched to a gene: 3. Germline V lookup: CDR1 MNHNS, CDR2 SASEGT. The CDR3 covers 13 residues. CDR3 DNA: TGTGCCAGCAGTGTCCAGGGGGTTCAGCCCCAGCATTTT. Translating gives CASSVQGVQPQHF.

The V gene is TRBV4-2, the J gene TRBJ1-2, with 7 bases aligning to TRBD1. The CDR3 is 16 amino acids. The V segment lost 2 bases and the J segment 0 bases; nucleotides outside the gene matches: 6. CDR1 and CDR2 (germline): LGHNA, YNFKEQ. The CDR3, as DNA: TGTGCCAGCAGCCAAATGAGTCAGGGGGCTAACTATGGCTACACCTTC. This codes for CASSQMSQGANYGYTF.

The chain carries TRBV6-5 and TRBJ2-2; D perhaps matches TRBD2 (6 bases). Germline CDR1 and CDR2: MNHEY and SVGAGI. Between the trimmed V and J ends, which lost 5 bases and 5 bases, there was a span of 12 bases. The CDR3 is 14 residues long. DNA of the CDR3: TGTGCCAGCAGTCCCTTTGGGGGGACCGGGGAGCTGTTTTTT. Translation gives CASSPFGGTGELFF.

V and J are TRBV6-1 and TRBJ1-4; D remains ambiguous. This CDR3 is built from 12 residues. The V end lost 7 bases, the J end lost 8 bases, and 11 bases lay between the germline ends. In germline, CDR1 is MNHNS, CDR2 SASEGT. CDR3 DNA sequence: TGTGCCAGCACGAGGTCTGGGGAAAAACTGTTTTTT. It codes for CASTRSGEKLFF.

This clone was seen only once. This chain joins TRBV5-1 and TRBJ2-7; tentative D call: TRBD2 (8 bases). Germline lookup yields CDR1 SGHRS and CDR2 YFSETQ. V was pared by 4 bases and J by 5 bases, with 16 bases between. CDR3 length: 14 amino acids. CDR3 nucleotide sequence: TGCGCCAGCAGCCCCGGGACAGCGGGGGACGAGCAGTACTTC. Translation: CASSPGTAGDEQYF.

The chain uses TRBV13 and TRBJ2-7, with D possibly TRBD1 on 6 matching bases. The CDR3 is made up of 15 amino acids. The V end was cut by 4 bases, the J end by 6 bases, with 19 bases between. Germline V gene lookup returns CDR1 PRHDT and CDR2 FYEKMQ (reference sequence). As DNA, the CDR3 is TGTGCCAGCAGCTCAGCCGGGACATCGGGTCGCGAGCAGTACTTC. Residues: CASSSAGTSGREQYF.

This chain uses TRBV19 with TRBJ1-1; no definite D call. Looked up from germline, CDR1 is LNHDA and CDR2 is SQIVND (reference sequence). This CDR3 has 12 amino acids. V lost 10 bases and J 0 bases, leaving 9 bases between the germline ends. The CDR3 sequence: CATSRLNTEAFF. CDR3 bases: TGTGCCACCTCGCGTTTGAACACTGAAGCTTTCTTT.

This clone was observed a few times. The chain couples TRBV4-2 to TRBJ1-5; 7 nucleotides align to TRBD1. J gave up 4 bases and V 0 bases, and 6 bases lay outside the gene matches. The CDR3 runs 16 residues. The V gene's germline CDR1 is LGHNA and CDR2 YNFKEQ. Here the CDR3 reads CASSQEDRTSNQPQHF. CDR3 nucleotides: TGTGCCAGCAGCCAAGAGGACAGGACCTCTAATCAGCCCCAGCATTTT.

V usage is TRBV11-2 and J usage is TRBJ1-1; possibly TRBD1 for D (6 bases). CDR1 SGHAT and CDR2 FQNNGV come from the germline V gene. The CDR3 has 15 amino acids. The V end was cut by 4 bases, the J end by 1 base, with 13 bases between. This CDR3 reads CASSYRDKENTEAFF. The CDR3 nucleotides are TGTGCCAGCAGCTACCGGGACAAAGAGAACACTGAAGCTTTCTTT.

V is TRBV7-2 and J is TRBJ2-1, with 8 bases fitting TRBD2. Unmatched junction bases numbered 12, after V lost 5 bases and J lost 9 bases. In germline, CDR1 is SGHTA, CDR2 FQGNSA. There are 15 residues in the CDR3. CDR3 in DNA: TGTGCCAGCAGCCACAGGGTTGCGGGGGGAAGTGAGCAGTTCTTC. This translates into CASSHRVAGGSEQFF. Variable domain in full (rest from reference TRBV7-2 and TRBJ2-1): GAGVSQSPSNKVTEKGKDVELRCDPISGHTALYWYRQSLGQGLEFLIYFQGNSAPDKSGLPSDRFSAERTGGSVSTLTIQRTQQEDSAVYLCASSHRVAGGSEQFFGPGTRLTVL.

The V call is TRBV27, the J call TRBJ1-4; D is undetermined. The CDR3 loop spans 14 amino acids. Trimming shortened V by 5 bases and J by 7 bases, and 14 bases separated the two germline ends. Germline V gene data show CDR1 as MNHEY and CDR2 as SMNVEV (reference sequence). The CDR3 protein is CASSQSGPFEKLFF. CDR3 coding DNA: TGTGCCAGCAGTCAATCGGGTCCATTTGAAAAACTGTTTTTT.

This chain joins TRBV6-1 and TRBJ2-1, with a possible D match to TRBD2 (5 bases). The CDR3 contains 14 residues. The V gene's germline CDR1 is MNHNS and CDR2 SASEGT. The V and J ends lost 10 bases and 0 bases respectively, with 13 bases between them. The CDR3 nucleotides are TGTGCCACCGATTCGGGAAGCTCCTACAATGAGCAGTTCTTC. Translation: CATDSGSSYNEQFF.

The gene calls are TRBV10-1 and TRBJ2-7; a possible D gene is TRBD2 (7 bases). Looked up from germline, CDR1 is WNHNN and CDR2 is SYGVQD (reference sequence). Between the trimmed V and J ends, which lost 7 bases and 4 bases, there was a span of 20 bases. The CDR3 contains 15 residues. CDR3 DNA sequence: TGCGCCAGCACGGGGAGGGGGATTGATGTATACGAGCAGTACTTC. Encoded protein: CASTGRGIDVYEQYF.

The rearrangement joins TRBV5-1 to TRBJ2-7; 12 bases match TRBD1. The CDR3 is 15 residues long. Germline V gene data show CDR1 as SGHRS and CDR2 as YFSETQ. V lost 3 bases to trimming and J lost 5 bases; unmatched junction nucleotides: 6. CDR3 in DNA: TGCGCCAGCAGCTATTCGGGACAGGGGGCCGACGAGCAGTACTTC. Translation: CASSYSGQGADEQYF.

The chain employs TRBV9 and TRBJ2-1; 7 bases are shared with TRBD1. With 4 bases clipped from V and 7 bases from J, the junction kept 8 bases outside the gene matches. The germline V gene encodes CDR1 SGDLS and CDR2 YYNGEE. The CDR3 has 14 amino acids. The CDR3 coding sequence is TGTGCCAGCAGCCCAGAGAACAGGGGAAATGAGCAGTTCTTC. Its protein product is CASSPENRGNEQFF.

The chain couples TRBV29-1 to TRBJ1-1, with TRBD1 matching over 7 bases. Germline lookup yields CDR1 SQVTM and CDR2 ANQGSEA. With 4 bases clipped from V and 4 bases from J, the junction kept 3 bases outside the gene matches. The CDR3 spans 12 residues. This CDR3 reads CSVGSGGTEAFF. The CDR3 DNA is TGCAGCGTTGGGTCAGGGGGCACTGAAGCTTTCTTT.